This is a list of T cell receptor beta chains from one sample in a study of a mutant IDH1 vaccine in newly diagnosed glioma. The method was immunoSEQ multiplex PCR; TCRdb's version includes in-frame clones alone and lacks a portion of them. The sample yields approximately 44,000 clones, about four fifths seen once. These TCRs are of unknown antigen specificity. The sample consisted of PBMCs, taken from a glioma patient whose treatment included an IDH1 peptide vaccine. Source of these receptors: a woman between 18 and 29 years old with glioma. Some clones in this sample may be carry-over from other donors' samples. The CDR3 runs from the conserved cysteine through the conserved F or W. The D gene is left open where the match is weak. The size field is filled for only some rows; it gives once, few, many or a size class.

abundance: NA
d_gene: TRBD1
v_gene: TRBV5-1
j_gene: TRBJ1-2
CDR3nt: TGCGCCAGCAGGCCGCCGGGGACAGGGGCCTCATCTGGCTACACCTTC
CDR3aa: CASRPPGTGASSGYTF

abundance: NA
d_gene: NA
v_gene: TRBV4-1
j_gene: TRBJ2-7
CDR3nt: TGCGCCAGCAGCCTCCCCGGGGCCTACGAGCAGTACTTC
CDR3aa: CASSLPGAYEQYF

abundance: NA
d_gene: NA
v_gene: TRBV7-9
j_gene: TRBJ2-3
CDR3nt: TGTGCCAGCAGCTTACGGGGCGGAGGGGAAGATACGCAGTATTTT
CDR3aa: CASSLRGGGEDTQYF

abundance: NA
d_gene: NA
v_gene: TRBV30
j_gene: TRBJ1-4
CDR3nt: TGTGCCTGGGCCGAGGGGACAACTGAAAAACTGTTTTTT
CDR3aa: CAWAEGTTEKLFF

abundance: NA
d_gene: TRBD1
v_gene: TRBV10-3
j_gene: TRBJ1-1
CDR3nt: TGTGCCATCAGTGAAAAAGGGGGCAAGGGGGAAGCTTTCTTT
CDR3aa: CAISEKGGKGEAFF

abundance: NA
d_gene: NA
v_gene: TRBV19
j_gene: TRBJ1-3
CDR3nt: TGTGCCACCAGATTAGGGTCCCGTGGCTCTGGAAACACCATATATTTT
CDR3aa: CATRLGSRGSGNTIYF

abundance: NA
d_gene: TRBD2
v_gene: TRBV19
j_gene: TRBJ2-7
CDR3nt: TGTGCCAGTAGTCCAAGTTACGGGACTAGCGGGAGGATTCTTTACGAGCAGTACTTC
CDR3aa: CASSPSYGTSGRILYEQYF

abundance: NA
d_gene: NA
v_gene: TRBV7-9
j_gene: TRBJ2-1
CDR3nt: TGTGCCACCGTAACCTCTAGCCTTTTATACAATGAGCAGTTCTTC
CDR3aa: CATVTSSLLYNEQFF

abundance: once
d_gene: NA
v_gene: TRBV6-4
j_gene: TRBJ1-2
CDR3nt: TGTGCCAGCAGTGACTCGAACAGCGCGGATGGCTACACCTTC
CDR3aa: CASSDSNSADGYTF

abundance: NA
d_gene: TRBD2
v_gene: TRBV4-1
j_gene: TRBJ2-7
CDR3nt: TGCGCCAGCAGCCAAGGGAGCGGGGGCGATTACGAGCAGTACTTC
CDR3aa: CASSQGSGGDYEQYF

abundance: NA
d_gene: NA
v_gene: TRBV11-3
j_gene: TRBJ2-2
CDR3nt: TGTGCCAGCAGCTTAACGGGGCCCGGGGAGCTGTTTTTT
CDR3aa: CASSLTGPGELFF

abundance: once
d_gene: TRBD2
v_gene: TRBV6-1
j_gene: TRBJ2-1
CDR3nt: TGTGCCAGCAGGAGATCAGCGGGAATAAACAATGAGCAGTTCTTC
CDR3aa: CASRRSAGINNEQFF

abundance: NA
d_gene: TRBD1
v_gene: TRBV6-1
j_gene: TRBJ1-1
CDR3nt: TGTGCCAGCAGACTTCGAGGGGGCGGGACTGAAGCTTTCTTT
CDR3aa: CASRLRGGGTEAFF

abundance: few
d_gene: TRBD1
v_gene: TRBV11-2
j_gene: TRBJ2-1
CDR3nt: TGTGCCAGCAGCCCCGGGACAGGGCAGTTCTTC
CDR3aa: CASSPGTGQFF

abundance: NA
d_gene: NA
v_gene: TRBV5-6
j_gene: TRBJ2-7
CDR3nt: TGTGCCAGCAGCCCGCGAATCCAAGGGGCCTACTACGAGCAGTACTTC
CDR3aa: CASSPRIQGAYYEQYF

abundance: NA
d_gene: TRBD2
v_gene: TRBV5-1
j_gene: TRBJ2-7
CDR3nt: TGCGCCAGCAGCTTTAGCGGGGGCAATTACGAGCAGTACTTC
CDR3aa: CASSFSGGNYEQYF

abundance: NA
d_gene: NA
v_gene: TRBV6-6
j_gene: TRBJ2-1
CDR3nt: TGTGCCAGCAGTTACTCGCCGGGACTTTACAATGAGCAGTTCTTC
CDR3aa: CASSYSPGLYNEQFF

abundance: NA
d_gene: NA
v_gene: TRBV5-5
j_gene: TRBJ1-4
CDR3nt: TGTGCCAGCAGTGTTGTAGGGACACCTAATGAAAAACTGTTTTTT
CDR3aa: CASSVVGTPNEKLFF

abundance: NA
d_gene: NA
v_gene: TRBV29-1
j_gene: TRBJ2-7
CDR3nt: TGCAGCGTTGCACCAAGACAGGCCCATCACGAGCAGTACTTC
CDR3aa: CSVAPRQAHHEQYF

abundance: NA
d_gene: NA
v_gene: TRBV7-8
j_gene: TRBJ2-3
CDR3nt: TGTGCCAGCAGCTTTGGACCCAGCACAGATACGCAGTATTTT
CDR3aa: CASSFGPSTDTQYF

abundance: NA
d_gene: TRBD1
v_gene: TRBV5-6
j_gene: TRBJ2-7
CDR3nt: TGTGCCAGCAGCCAGGGACAGGGGGCTTCCTACGAGCAGTACTTC
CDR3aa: CASSQGQGASYEQYF

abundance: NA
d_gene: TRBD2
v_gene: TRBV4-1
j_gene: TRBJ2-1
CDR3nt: TGCGCCAGCAGCCAATTTGAGGCTAGCGGGGGGGTATATTACAATGAGCAGTTCTTC
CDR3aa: CASSQFEASGGVYYNEQFF

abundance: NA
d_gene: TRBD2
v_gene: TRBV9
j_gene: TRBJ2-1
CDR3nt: TGTGCCAGCAGCGTAGCAGCGGGGGGCAACAATGAGCAGTTCTTC
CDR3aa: CASSVAAGGNNEQFF

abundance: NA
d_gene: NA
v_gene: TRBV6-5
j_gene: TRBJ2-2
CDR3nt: TGTGCCAGCAGAGGGGTAGGAGGAACCGGGGAGCTGTTTTTT
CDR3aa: CASRGVGGTGELFF

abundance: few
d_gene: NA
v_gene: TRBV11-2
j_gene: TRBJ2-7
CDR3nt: TGTGCCAGCAGCTCAATCAGGCGCGGGACGCCCTACGAGCAGTACTTC
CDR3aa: CASSSIRRGTPYEQYF

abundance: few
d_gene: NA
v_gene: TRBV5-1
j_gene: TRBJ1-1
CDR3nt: TGCGCCAGCAGAACTAAGGCGGGGACTGAAGCTTTCTTT
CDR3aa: CASRTKAGTEAFF

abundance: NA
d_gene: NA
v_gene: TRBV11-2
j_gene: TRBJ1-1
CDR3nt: TGTGCCAGCAGCACCACAGGTGGAATGAACACTGAAGCTTTCTTT
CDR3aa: CASSTTGGMNTEAFF

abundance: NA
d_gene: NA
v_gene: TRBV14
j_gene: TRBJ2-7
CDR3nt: TGTGCCAGCAGCCAAGGCTACGAGCAGTACTTC
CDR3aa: CASSQGYEQYF

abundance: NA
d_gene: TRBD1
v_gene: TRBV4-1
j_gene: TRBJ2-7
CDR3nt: TGCGCCAGCAGCCAGCCGGGACAGGGAACCCACGAGCAGTACTTC
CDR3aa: CASSQPGQGTHEQYF

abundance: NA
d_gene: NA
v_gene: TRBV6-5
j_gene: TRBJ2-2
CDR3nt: TGTGCCAGCAGTCCACCCAGGGTCTCCGGGGAGCTGTTTTTT
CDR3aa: CASSPPRVSGELFF

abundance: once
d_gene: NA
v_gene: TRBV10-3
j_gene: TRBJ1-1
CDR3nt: TGTGCCATCAGTGATATCAGTGGCATGAACACTGAAGCTTTCTTT
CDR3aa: CAISDISGMNTEAFF

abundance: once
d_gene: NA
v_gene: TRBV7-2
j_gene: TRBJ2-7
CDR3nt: TGTGCCAGCAGCTTAGACTACGAGCAGTACTTC
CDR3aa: CASSLDYEQYF

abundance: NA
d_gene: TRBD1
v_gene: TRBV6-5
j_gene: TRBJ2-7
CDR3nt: TGTGCCAGCGGATACAGGGGATCCTACGAGCAGTACTTC
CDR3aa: CASGYRGSYEQYF

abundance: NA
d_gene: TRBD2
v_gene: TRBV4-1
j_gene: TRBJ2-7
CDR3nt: TGCGCCAGCAGCCAAGCGAGCGGGGTGGTCTACGAGCAGTACTTC
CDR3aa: CASSQASGVVYEQYF

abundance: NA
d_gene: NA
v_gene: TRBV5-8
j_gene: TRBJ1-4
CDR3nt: TGTGCCAGCAGCTTGGTGGGGGGTAAACTGTTTTTT
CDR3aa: CASSLVGGKLFF

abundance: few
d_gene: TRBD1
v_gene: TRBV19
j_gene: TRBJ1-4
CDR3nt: TGTGCCAGTGGGGGACAGGGATCGGGCGTAGAAAAACTGTTTTTT
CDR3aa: CASGGQGSGVEKLFF

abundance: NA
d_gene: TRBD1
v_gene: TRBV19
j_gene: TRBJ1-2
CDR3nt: TGTGCCAGTAGTTCCACAGGGGAATATGGCTACACCTTC
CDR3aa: CASSSTGEYGYTF

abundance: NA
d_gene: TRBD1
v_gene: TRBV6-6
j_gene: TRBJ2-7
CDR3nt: TGTGCCAGCAGTTTCCCCGGCAGGGGGACCCTATACGAGCAGTACTTC
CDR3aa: CASSFPGRGTLYEQYF